A single sample gave rise to the 21 T cell receptor beta chains below, sequenced in a study of blood T cell repertoires in COVID-19. Produced via immunoSEQ multiplex PCR; TCRdb's table is partial and in-frame only. The sample consists of about 100,000 clones, about 91% of them appearing once. The sequenced sample consisted of peripheral blood. The receptors derive from a human donor in a cohort sampled during active COVID-19.

This chain uses TRBV30 with TRBJ2-6; 7 bases agree with TRBD1. This CDR3 has 16 residues. Germline V gene lookup returns CDR1 GTSNPN and CDR2 SVGIG (reference sequence). V was clipped by 5 bases and J by 0 bases; unmatched bases: 7. This CDR3 reads CAWGNRGNSGANVLTF. CDR3 coding DNA: TGTGCCTGGGGCAACAGGGGCAACTCTGGGGCCAACGTCCTGACTTTC.

This rearrangement joins TRBV7-9 to TRBJ1-2; TRBD1 matches at 9 bases. Germline V lookup: CDR1 SEHNR, CDR2 FQNEAQ (reference sequence). V lost 1 base to trimming and J lost 6 bases; unmatched junction nucleotides: 3. CDR3 size: 14 residues. For the CDR3, the DNA is TGTGCCAGCAGCTTAGGGGACAGGGTAAATGGCTACACCTTC. It specifies CASSLGDRVNGYTF.

The chain employs TRBV7-6 and TRBJ1-1; TRBD1 might be the D (5 bases). The CDR3 consists of 15 residues. V was cut by 5 bases and J by 7 bases, with 20 bases left in between. Germline V lookup: CDR1 SGHVS, CDR2 FNYEAQ. The CDR3 reads CASSPEVGVGGEAFF. CDR3 DNA sequence: TGTGCCAGCAGCCCGGAGGTGGGTGTGGGGGGTGAAGCTTTCTTT.

CDR3 sequence reads: CASRIVGGETQYF. CDR3 DNA sequence: TGTGCCAGCAGAATCGTTGGGGGGGAGACCCAGTACTTC. V usage is TRBV12-3 or TRBV12-4 and J usage is TRBJ2-5, with D perhaps matching TRBD2 (6 bases). The CDR3 runs 13 residues. V was cut by 6 bases and J by 5 bases, with 13 bases left in between.

This chain joins TRBV6-1 and TRBJ2-4; D is perhaps TRBD2 (6 bases). This CDR3 has 16 residues. The germline V gene has CDR1 MNHNS and CDR2 SASEGT. Trimming took off 3 bases at V and 0 bases at J, with 12 bases between the two ends. The DNA for the CDR3 is TGTGCCAGCAGTGACATCGGGGGACTAGCCAAAAACATTCAGTACTTC. Amino acids: CASSDIGGLAKNIQYF.

The V and J genes are TRBV6-5 and TRBJ2-1; TRBD2 aligns across 8 bases. This CDR3 spans 15 amino acids. Unmatched junction bases numbered 8, after V lost 7 bases and J lost 3 bases. The germline V gene encodes CDR1 MNHEY and CDR2 SVGAGI. The CDR3 region has the DNA TGTGCCAGCACCCGGGAGGGCGATTTCTACAATGAGCAGTTCTTC. Protein sequence: CASTREGDFYNEQFF.

This chain uses TRBV6-2 or TRBV6-3 with TRBJ2-5, with a weak D call TRBD2 (5 bases). The V gene's germline CDR1 is MNHEY and CDR2 SVGEGT. The CDR3 contains 16 residues. V was cut by 0 bases and J by 7 bases, with 18 bases left in between. In DNA form, the CDR3 reads TGTGCCAGCAGTTACTCGGGCCCCCGGGGATCTGGGACCCAGTACTTC. Translation: CASSYSGPRGSGTQYF.

This clone was seen once. The J gene is TRBJ1-6, the V gene TRBV27; D possibly corresponds to TRBD1 (5 bases). This CDR3 region has 16 residues. Per the germline V gene, CDR1 is MNHEY and CDR2 is SMNVEV (reference sequence). Trimming pared 0 bases from V and 8 bases from J, leaving 14 bases between. In DNA form, the CDR3 reads TGTGCCAGCAGTTTATCATCCGGGGGTACGTATTCACCCCTCCACTTT. Its translation is CASSLSSGGTYSPLHF.

The chain joins TRBV4-2 to TRBJ1-2; TRBD1 might be the D (5 bases). Between the trimmed V and J ends, which lost 0 bases and 1 base, there was a span of 18 bases. This CDR3 is built from 18 residues. CDR1 is LGHNA and CDR2 is YNFKEQ in the germline V gene. Here the CDR3 DNA reads TGTGCCAGCAGCCAAGATTCAGCCTCCGGGGGTGGTAACTATGGCTACACCTTC. Encoded protein: CASSQDSASGGGNYGYTF.

The rearrangement uses TRBV5-6 and TRBJ2-2; 9 positions agree with TRBD1. CDR1 and CDR2 (germline): SGHDT, YYEEEE. J was trimmed by 3 bases and V by 4 bases; bases with no gene match: 4. This CDR3 has 15 amino acids. The DNA for the CDR3 is TGTGCCAGCAGCGTGGGACAGGGCTACACCGGGGAGCTGTTTTTT. Amino acids: CASSVGQGYTGELFF.

The chain uses TRBV6-5 and TRBJ1-5; no reliable D call. The CDR3 consists of 13 residues. The germline V gene encodes CDR1 MNHEY and CDR2 SVGAGI. V lost 8 bases, J lost 5 bases, and 13 bases lay in between. CDR3 region: CASAESFYQPQHF. The CDR3 bases are TGTGCCAGCGCCGAGAGTTTCTATCAGCCCCAGCATTTT.

The chain combines TRBV28 with TRBJ1-6; D remains unclear. The V end was cut by 2 bases, the J end by 6 bases, with 11 bases between. CDR1 MDHEN and CDR2 SYDVKM come from the germline V gene. CDR3 length: 15 amino acids. As DNA, the CDR3 is TGTGCCAGCAGTTTACTGAGCCCCGGTAATTCACCCCTCCACTTT. Translation gives CASSLLSPGNSPLHF.

The CDR3 loop reads CAITQGGPYEQYF. The CDR3, as DNA: TGTGCCATCACACAGGGGGGCCCATACGAGCAGTACTTC. The chain links TRBV28 to TRBJ2-7; 8 bases are shared with TRBD1. This CDR3 has 13 amino acids. Germline CDR1 and CDR2: MDHEN and SYDVKM. Unmatched junction bases numbered 9, after V lost 10 bases and J lost 4 bases.

The chain has TRBV6-5 and TRBJ1-2, with unresolved D. Trimming left V 6 bases short and J 1 base short, with 12 bases between. CDR3 length equals 14 residues. CDR1 and CDR2 from the germline V gene are MNHEY and SVGAGI. CDR3 sequence: CASSFGLVNYGYTF. The CDR3, as DNA: TGTGCCAGCAGCTTCGGACTAGTTAACTATGGCTACACCTTC.

The genes are TRBV28 and TRBJ1-2; TRBD1 might be the D (5 bases). Germline-derived CDR1 and CDR2 are MDHEN and SYDVKM. This CDR3 is built from 13 residues. V lost 5 bases and J lost 8, with 15 bases in between. This CDR3 is CASSPYRWEGYTF. The CDR3 nucleotides read TGTGCCAGCAGTCCCTACAGGTGGGAAGGCTACACCTTC.

V gene TRBV9 combines with J gene TRBJ2-7, with 7 bases matching TRBD1. Germline V lookup: CDR1 SGDLS, CDR2 YYNGEE. Trimming at V came to 4 bases and at J to 1 base, leaving 8 bases not matched to a gene. The CDR3 loop spans 15 amino acids. In DNA form, the CDR3 reads TGTGCCAGCAGCCCTGGGACAGAGATTTCCTACGAGCAGTACTTC. Translated: CASSPGTEISYEQYF.

This chain joins TRBV5-1 and TRBJ2-1; TRBD2 aligns across 8 bases. The germline CDR1 and CDR2 sequences are SGHRS and YFSETQ. Trimming removed 2 bases from V and 7 bases from J; junction bases left unmatched: 8. This CDR3 contains 15 residues. The DNA for the CDR3 is TGCGCCAGCAGCTTATCCAGCGGGAGTGGAAATGAGCAGTTCTTC. Residues: CASSLSSGSGNEQFF.

This sequence joins TRBV24-1 and TRBJ2-5, with 9 bases fitting TRBD1. The CDR3 contains 16 residues. Germline values: CDR1 KGHDR, CDR2 SFDVKD. V lost 4 bases to trimming and J lost 0 bases; unmatched junction nucleotides: 5. In DNA form, the CDR3 reads TGTGCCACCAGTGAGGGGACAGGGTTCCACCAAGAGACCCAGTACTTC. As protein: CATSEGTGFHQETQYF.

CDR3 sequence: CASSFARIVNTGELFF. In DNA, the CDR3 is TGTGCCAGCAGCTTCGCCAGGATAGTGAACACCGGGGAGCTGTTTTTT. V and J are TRBV5-4 and TRBJ2-2; D is unclear. The V end lost 2 bases, the J end lost 1 base, and 12 bases lay between the germline ends. Germline CDR1 is SGHNT and CDR2 is YYREEE (reference sequence). The CDR3 consists of 16 residues.

This chain connects TRBV9 to TRBJ2-7; 7 bases are shared with TRBD1. Germline CDR1 and CDR2: SGDLS and YYNGEE. The CDR3 runs to 13 residues. Trimming removed 3 bases from V and 7 bases from J; junction bases left unmatched: 7. The CDR3 DNA follows: TGTGCCAGCAGCGCGAGGGAACAGGGGGAGCAGTACTTC. As protein: CASSAREQGEQYF.

V gene TRBV4-2 combines with J gene TRBJ2-7; TRBD2 matches 7 bases. This CDR3 is 16 amino acids long. The ends lost 0 bases at V and 0 bases at J; junction bases unmatched: 5. In germline, CDR1 is LGHNA, CDR2 YNFKEQ. The CDR3 bases are TGTGCCAGCAGCCAAGATGGGGGGGGGAGCTCCTACGAGCAGTACTTC. Its protein is CASSQDGGGSSYEQYF.